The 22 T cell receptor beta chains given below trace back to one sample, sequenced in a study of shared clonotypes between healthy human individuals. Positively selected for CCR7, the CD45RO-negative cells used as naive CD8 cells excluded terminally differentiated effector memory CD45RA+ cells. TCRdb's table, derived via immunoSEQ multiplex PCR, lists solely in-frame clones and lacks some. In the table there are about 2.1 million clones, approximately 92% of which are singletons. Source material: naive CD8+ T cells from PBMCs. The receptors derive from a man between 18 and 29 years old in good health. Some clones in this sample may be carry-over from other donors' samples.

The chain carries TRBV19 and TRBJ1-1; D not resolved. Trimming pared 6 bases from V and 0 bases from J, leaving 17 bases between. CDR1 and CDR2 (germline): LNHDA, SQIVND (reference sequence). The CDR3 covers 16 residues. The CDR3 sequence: CASRETPGPMNTEAFF. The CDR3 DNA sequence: TGTGCCAGTAGAGAGACACCGGGTCCAATGAACACTGAAGCTTTCTTT.

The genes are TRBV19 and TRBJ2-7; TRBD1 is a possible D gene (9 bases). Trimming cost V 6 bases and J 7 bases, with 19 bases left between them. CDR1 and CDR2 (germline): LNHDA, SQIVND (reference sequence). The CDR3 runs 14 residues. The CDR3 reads CASSLGQGLGEQYF. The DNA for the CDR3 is TGTGCCAGTAGCCTGGGACAGGGACTAGGAGAGCAGTACTTC.

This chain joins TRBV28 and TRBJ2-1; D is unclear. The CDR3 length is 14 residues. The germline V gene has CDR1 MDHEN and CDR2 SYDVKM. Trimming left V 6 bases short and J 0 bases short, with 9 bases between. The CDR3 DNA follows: TGTGCCAGCAGCCAAGGAGTCTCCTACAATGAGCAGTTCTTC. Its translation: CASSQGVSYNEQFF.

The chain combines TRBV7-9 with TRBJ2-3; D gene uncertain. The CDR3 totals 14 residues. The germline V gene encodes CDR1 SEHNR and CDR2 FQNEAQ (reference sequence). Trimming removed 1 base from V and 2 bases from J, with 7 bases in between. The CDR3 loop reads CASSLVSTTDTQYF. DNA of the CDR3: TGTGCCAGCAGCTTAGTTTCGACCACAGATACGCAGTATTTT.

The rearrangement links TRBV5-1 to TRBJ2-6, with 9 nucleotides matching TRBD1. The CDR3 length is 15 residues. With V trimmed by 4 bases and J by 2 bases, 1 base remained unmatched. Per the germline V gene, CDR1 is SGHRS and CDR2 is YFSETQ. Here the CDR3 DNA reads TGCGCCAGCAGCGGGGACAGGGCTGGGGCCAACGTCCTGACTTTC. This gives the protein CASSGDRAGANVLTF. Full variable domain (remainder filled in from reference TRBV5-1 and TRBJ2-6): KAGVTQTPRYLIKTRGQQVTLSCSPISGHRSVSWYQQTPGQGLQFLFEYFSETQRNKGNFPGRFSGRQFSNSRSEMNVSTLELGDSALYLCASSGDRAGANVLTFGAGSRLTVL.

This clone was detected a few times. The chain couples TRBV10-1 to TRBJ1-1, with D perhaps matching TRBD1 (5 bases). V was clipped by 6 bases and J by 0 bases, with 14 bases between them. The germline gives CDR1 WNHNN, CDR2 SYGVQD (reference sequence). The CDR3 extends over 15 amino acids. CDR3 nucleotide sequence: TGCGCCAGCAGGCCCGGGGGAAGCATGAACACTGAAGCTTTCTTT. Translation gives CASRPGGSMNTEAFF.

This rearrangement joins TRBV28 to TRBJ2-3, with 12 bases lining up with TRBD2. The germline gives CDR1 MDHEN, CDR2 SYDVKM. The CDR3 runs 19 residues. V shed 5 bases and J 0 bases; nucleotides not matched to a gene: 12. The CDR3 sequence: CASSTHNLTSGSSTDTQYF. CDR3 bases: TGTGCCAGCAGTACACACAATCTGACTAGCGGGAGCAGCACAGATACGCAGTATTTT.

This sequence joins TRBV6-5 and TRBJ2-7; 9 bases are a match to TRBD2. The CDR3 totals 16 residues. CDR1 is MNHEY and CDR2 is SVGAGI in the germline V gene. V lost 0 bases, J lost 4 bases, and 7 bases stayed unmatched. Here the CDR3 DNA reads TGTGCCAGCAGTTACTCGACGCCTAGCGGGACGTACGAGCAGTACTTC. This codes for CASSYSTPSGTYEQYF.

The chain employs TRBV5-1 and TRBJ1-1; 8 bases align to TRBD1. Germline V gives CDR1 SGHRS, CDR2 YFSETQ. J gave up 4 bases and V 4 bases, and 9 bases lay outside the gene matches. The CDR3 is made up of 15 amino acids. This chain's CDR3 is CASSAGQGMGTEAFF. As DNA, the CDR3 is TGCGCCAGCAGCGCCGGACAGGGAATGGGCACTGAAGCTTTCTTT.

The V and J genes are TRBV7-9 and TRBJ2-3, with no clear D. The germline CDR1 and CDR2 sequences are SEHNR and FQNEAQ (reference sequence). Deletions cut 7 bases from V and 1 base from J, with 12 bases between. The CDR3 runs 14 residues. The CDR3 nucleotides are TGTGCCAGCACCCTTAGGGCGCGCACAGATACGCAGTATTTT. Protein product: CASTLRARTDTQYF.

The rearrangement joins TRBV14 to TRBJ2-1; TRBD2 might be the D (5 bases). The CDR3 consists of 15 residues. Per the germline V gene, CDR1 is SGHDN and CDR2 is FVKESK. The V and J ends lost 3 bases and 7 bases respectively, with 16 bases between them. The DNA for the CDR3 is TGTGCCAGCAGCCACCCCCCGGGATCTCCGAATGAGCAGTTCTTC. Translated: CASSHPPGSPNEQFF.

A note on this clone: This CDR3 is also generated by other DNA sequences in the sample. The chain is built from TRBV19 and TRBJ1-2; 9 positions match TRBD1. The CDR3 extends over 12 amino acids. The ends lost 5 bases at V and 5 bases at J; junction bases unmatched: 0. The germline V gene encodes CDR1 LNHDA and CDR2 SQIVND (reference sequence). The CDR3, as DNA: TGTGCCAGTAGTGACAGGGGGTATGGCTACACCTTC. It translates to CASSDRGYGYTF.

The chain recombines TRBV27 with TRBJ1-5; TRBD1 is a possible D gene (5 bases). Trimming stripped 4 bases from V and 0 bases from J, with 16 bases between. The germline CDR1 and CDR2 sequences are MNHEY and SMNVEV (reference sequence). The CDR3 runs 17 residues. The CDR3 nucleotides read TGTGCCAGCAGTTACTTACCCCCGACAGTTAGCAATCAGCCCCAGCATTTT. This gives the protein CASSYLPPTVSNQPQHF.

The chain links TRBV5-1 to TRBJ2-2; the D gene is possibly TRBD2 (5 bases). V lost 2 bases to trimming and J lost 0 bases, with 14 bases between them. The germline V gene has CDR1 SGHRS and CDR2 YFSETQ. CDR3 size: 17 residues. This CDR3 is CASSFQRTGPNTGELFF. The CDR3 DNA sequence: TGCGCCAGCAGCTTCCAAAGGACTGGGCCGAACACCGGGGAGCTGTTTTTT. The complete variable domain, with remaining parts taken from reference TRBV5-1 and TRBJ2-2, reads KAGVTQTPRYLIKTRGQQVTLSCSPISGHRSVSWYQQTPGQGLQFLFEYFSETQRNKGNFPGRFSGRQFSNSRSEMNVSTLELGDSALYLCASSFQRTGPNTGELFFGEGSRLTVL.

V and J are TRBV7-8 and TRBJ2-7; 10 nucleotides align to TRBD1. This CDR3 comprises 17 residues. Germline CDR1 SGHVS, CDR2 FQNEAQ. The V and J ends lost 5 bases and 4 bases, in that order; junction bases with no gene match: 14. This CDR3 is CASSQINPTGGGYEQYF. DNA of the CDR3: TGTGCCAGCAGCCAAATAAACCCGACAGGGGGCGGGTACGAGCAGTACTTC. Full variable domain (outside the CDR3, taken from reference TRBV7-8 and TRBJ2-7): GAGVSQSPRYKVAKRGQDVALRCDPISGHVSLFWYQQALGQGPEFLTYFQNEAQLDKSGLPSDRFFAERPEGSVSTLKIQRTQQEDSAVYLCASSQINPTGGGYEQYFGPGTRLTVT.

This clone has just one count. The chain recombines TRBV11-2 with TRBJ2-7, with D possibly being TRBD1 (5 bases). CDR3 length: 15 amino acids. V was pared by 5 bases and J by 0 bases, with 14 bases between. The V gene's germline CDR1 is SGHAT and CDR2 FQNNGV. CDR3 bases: TGTGCCAGCAGCGAGACAGTTTCCTTCTCCTACGAGCAGTACTTC. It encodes CASSETVSFSYEQYF. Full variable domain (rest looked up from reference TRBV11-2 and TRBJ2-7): EAGVAQSPRYKIIEKRQSVAFWCNPISGHATLYWYQQILGQGPKLLIQFQNNGVVDDSQLPKDRFSAERLKGVDSTLKIQPAKLEDSAVYLCASSETVSFSYEQYFGPGTRLTVT.

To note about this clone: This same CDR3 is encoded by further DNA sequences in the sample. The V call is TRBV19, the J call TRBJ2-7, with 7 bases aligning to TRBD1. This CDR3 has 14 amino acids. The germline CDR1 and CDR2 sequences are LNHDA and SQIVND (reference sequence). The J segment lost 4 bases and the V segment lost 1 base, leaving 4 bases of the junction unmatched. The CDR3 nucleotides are TGTGCCAGTAGTATAGGGACAGGCGGTTACGAGCAGTACTTC. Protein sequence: CASSIGTGGYEQYF.

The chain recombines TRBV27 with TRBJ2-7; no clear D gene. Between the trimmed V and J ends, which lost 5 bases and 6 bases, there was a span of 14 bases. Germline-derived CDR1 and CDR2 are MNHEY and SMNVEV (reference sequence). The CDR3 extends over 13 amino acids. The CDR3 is CASSPYLVAEQYF. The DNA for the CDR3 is TGTGCCAGCAGTCCCTACCTCGTCGCCGAGCAGTACTTC.

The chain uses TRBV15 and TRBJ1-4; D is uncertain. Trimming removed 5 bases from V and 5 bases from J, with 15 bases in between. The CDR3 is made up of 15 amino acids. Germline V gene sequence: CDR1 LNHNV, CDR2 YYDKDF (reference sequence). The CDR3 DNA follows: TGTGCCACCAGCCGCCACCAAGAGAGGAATGAAAAACTGTTTTTT. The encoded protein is CATSRHQERNEKLFF.

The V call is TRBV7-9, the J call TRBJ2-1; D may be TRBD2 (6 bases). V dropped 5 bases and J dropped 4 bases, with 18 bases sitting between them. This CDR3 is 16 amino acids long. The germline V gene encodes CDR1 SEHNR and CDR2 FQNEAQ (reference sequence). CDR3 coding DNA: TGTGCCAGCAGCCCCACCGGGGGACTGCGTTACAATGAGCAGTTCTTC. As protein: CASSPTGGLRYNEQFF.

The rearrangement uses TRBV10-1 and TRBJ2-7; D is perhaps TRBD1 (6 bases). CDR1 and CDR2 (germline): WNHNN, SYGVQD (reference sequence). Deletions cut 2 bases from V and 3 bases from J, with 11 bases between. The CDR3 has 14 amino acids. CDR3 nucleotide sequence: TGCGCCAGCAGTGAGCTCAGGGGCGGCTACGAGCAGTACTTC. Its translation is CASSELRGGYEQYF.

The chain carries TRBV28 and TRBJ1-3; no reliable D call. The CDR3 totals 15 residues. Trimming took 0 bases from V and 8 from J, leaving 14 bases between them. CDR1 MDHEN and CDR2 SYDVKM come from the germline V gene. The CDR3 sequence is CASSLWPGIADTIYF. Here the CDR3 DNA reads TGTGCCAGCAGTTTATGGCCCGGTATCGCGGACACCATATATTTT.